The 15 T cell receptor beta chains listed next were all sequenced from one sample in a study of radiation and T cells in renal cell carcinoma. The repertoire was sequenced with immunoSEQ multiplex PCR; TCRdb's copy has only in-frame clones and lacks some. The sample has about 49,000 clones, 80% seen once. Specified time point: blood 2 weeks post-SBRT. Stated treatment: 15 Gy SBRT to primary tumor, nephrectomy 4 weeks later. The sequences come from blood, collected from a patient whose treatment included radiotherapy and nephrectomy. The receptors stem from a woman in her 70s with renal cell carcinoma.

V gene TRBV29-1 combines with J gene TRBJ1-1; tentative D call: TRBD1 (5 bases). V was pared by 7 bases and J by 11 bases, with 14 bases between. The CDR3 loop spans 10 amino acids. The germline gives CDR1 SQVTM, CDR2 ANQGSEA. The CDR3 region is CSAGTSEAFF. The DNA of the CDR3 is TGCAGCGCCGGGACCTCGGAGGCTTTCTTT.

The chain couples TRBV6-6 to TRBJ1-1, with a tentative D call TRBD1 (6 bases). The CDR3 consists of 14 residues. CDR1 and CDR2 (germline): MNHNY, SVGAGI (reference sequence). Trimming pared 10 bases from V and 1 base from J, leaving 16 bases between. The CDR3 DNA is TGTGCCACCCAGGCTCAGGGGTGGAACACTGAAGCTTTCTTT. This codes for CATQAQGWNTEAFF.

The V and J genes are TRBV7-6 and TRBJ1-3, with D perhaps matching TRBD1 (5 bases). CDR3 size: 15 residues. V lost 5 bases and J lost 0, with 11 bases in between. The V gene's germline CDR1 is SGHVS and CDR2 FNYEAQ. As DNA, the CDR3 is TGTGCCAGCAGCCCCGGGGCAGCCTCTGGAAACACCATATATTTT. It translates to CASSPGAASGNTIYF. The full variable domain, its missing parts supplied by reference TRBV7-6 and TRBJ1-3, is GAGVSQSPRYKVTKRGQDVALRCDPISGHVSLYWYRQALGQGPEFLTYFNYEAQQDKSGLPNDRFSAERPEGSISTLTIQRTEQRDSAMYRCASSPGAASGNTIYFGEGSWLTVV.

The chain is built from TRBV6-5 and TRBJ2-7; no definite D call. The CDR3 loop spans 14 amino acids. CDR1 and CDR2 from the germline V gene are MNHEY and SVGAGI. With 5 bases removed from V and 5 bases from J, the gap between germline ends came to 16 bases. CDR3 amino acids: CASSLDKGINEQYF. CDR3 coding DNA: TGTGCCAGCAGTCTAGACAAAGGGATCAACGAGCAGTACTTC.

The chain uses TRBV2 and TRBJ1-2; TRBD1 agrees at 7 bases. The germline CDR1 and CDR2 sequences are SNHLY and FYNNEI. With V trimmed by 6 bases and J by 5 bases, 9 bases remained unmatched. CDR3 length: 14 amino acids. In DNA, the CDR3 is TGTGCCAGCAGACCCCCGGGACAGTCGTATGGCTACACCTTC. This gives the protein CASRPPGQSYGYTF.

The gene calls are TRBV29-1 and TRBJ2-1, with TRBD1 identical over 7 bases. CDR1 SQVTM and CDR2 ANQGSEA come from the germline V gene. V was pared by 4 bases and J by 9 bases, with 18 bases of the junction left unmatched. The CDR3 consists of 16 residues. In DNA form, the CDR3 reads TGCAGCGTTGTTGGGCAGACAGGGTCCCAATTGGGTGAGCAGTTCTTC. Its protein product is CSVVGQTGSQLGEQFF.

This clone was seen a single time. V and J are TRBV2 and TRBJ1-2; D is undetermined. Germline-derived CDR1 and CDR2 are SNHLY and FYNNEI. The CDR3 covers 13 residues. The V end was cut by 1 base, the J end by 8 bases, with 11 bases between. As DNA, the CDR3 is TGTGCCAGCAGTGAAGATGGTGGTTGGGGCTACACCTTC. Its protein is CASSEDGGWGYTF.

The gene calls are TRBV9 and TRBJ2-7; 7 bases fit TRBD1. The CDR3 spans 14 residues. V shed 3 bases and J 2 bases; nucleotides not matched to a gene: 5. The germline V gene encodes CDR1 SGDLS and CDR2 YYNGEE. The CDR3 spells CASSAAGTAYEQYF. DNA of the CDR3: TGTGCCAGCAGCGCCGCCGGGACAGCCTACGAGCAGTACTTC.

This rearrangement joins TRBV18 to TRBJ2-7; the D is unclear. CDR1 KGHSH and CDR2 LQKENI come from the germline V gene. V was trimmed by 3 bases and J by 3 bases, leaving 9 bases between them. This CDR3 spans 13 amino acids. The CDR3 DNA reads as TGTGCCAGCTCACCGGACGGTAGCTACGAGCAGTACTTC. Its translation: CASSPDGSYEQYF.

V usage is TRBV5-4 and J usage is TRBJ2-3; D may match TRBD1 or TRBD2 (5 bases each). V was shortened by 2 bases and J by 1 base, with 8 bases between the two germline ends. The V gene's germline CDR1 is SGHNT and CDR2 YYREEE (reference sequence). The CDR3 extends over 14 amino acids. DNA of the CDR3: TGTGCCAGCAGCTTTGGGACCCGCACAGATACGCAGTATTTT. The encoded protein is CASSFGTRTDTQYF. Filled out from reference TRBV5-4 and TRBJ2-3, the complete variable domain reads ETGVTQSPTHLIKTRGQQVTLRCSSQSGHNTVSWYQQALGQGPQFIFQYYREEENGRGNFPPRFSGLQFPNYSSELNVNALELDDSALYLCASSFGTRTDTQYFGPGTRLTVL.

The chain recombines TRBV14 with TRBJ2-7, with 7 bases fitting TRBD1. This CDR3 comprises 13 residues. Trimming at V came to 6 bases and at J to 7 bases, leaving 9 bases not matched to a gene. Per the germline V gene, CDR1 is SGHDN and CDR2 is FVKESK. DNA of the CDR3: TGTGCCAGCAGTCCCGACAGGGCGGGTGAGCAGTACTTC. Protein product: CASSPDRAGEQYF.

The rearrangement uses TRBV5-6 and TRBJ1-3; the D gene is possibly TRBD1 (5 bases). This CDR3 spans 14 amino acids. With 4 bases removed from V and 5 bases from J, the gap between germline ends came to 13 bases. The germline CDR1 and CDR2 sequences are SGHDT and YYEEEE. CDR3 loop: CASSPVMDRNTIYF. The CDR3 DNA follows: TGTGCCAGCAGCCCAGTGATGGACAGAAACACCATATATTTT.

This clone was detected once. This rearrangement joins TRBV2 to TRBJ2-3; a possible D gene is TRBD2 (6 bases). Germline assignment: CDR1 SNHLY and CDR2 FYNNEI. V lost 3 bases and J 4 bases, leaving 14 bases between the germline ends. The CDR3 spans 15 residues. The CDR3 region has the DNA TGTGCCAGCAGTGAGACTAGGGGATTTTCAGATACGCAGTATTTT. Its translation is CASSETRGFSDTQYF. Supplemented by reference TRBV2 and TRBJ2-3, the full variable domain reads EPEVTQTPSHQVTQMGQEVILRCVPISNHLYFYWYRQILGQKVEFLVSFYNNEISEKSEIFDDQFSVERPDGSNFTLKIRSTKLEDSAMYFCASSETRGFSDTQYFGPGTRLTVL.

The gene calls are TRBV29-1 and TRBJ2-3, with 9 bases matching TRBD2. The V gene end was trimmed by 6 bases and the J gene end by 4 bases; junction bases not matched to a gene: 2. CDR3 length: 12 residues. Looked up from germline, CDR1 is SQVTM and CDR2 is ANQGSEA. CDR3 protein: CSVERGADTQYF. CDR3 DNA sequence: TGCAGCGTAGAGCGGGGGGCAGATACGCAGTATTTT.

This clone was observed a few times. V is TRBV5-6 and J is TRBJ1-6; unclear D gene. The length of the CDR3 is 12 residues. V was trimmed by 0 bases and J by 11 bases, leaving 6 bases between them. Germline V gene data show CDR1 as SGHDT and CDR2 as YYEEEE. The CDR3 region has the DNA TGTGCCAGCAGCTTGGATCGAACACCCCTCCACTTT. It yields the protein CASSLDRTPLHF. Full variable domain (remainder filled in from reference TRBV5-6 and TRBJ1-6): DAGVTQSPTHLIKTRGQQVTLRCSPKSGHDTVSWYQQALGQGPQFIFQYYEEEERQRGNFPDRFSGHQFPNYSSELNVNALLLGDSALYLCASSLDRTPLHFGNGTRLTVT.